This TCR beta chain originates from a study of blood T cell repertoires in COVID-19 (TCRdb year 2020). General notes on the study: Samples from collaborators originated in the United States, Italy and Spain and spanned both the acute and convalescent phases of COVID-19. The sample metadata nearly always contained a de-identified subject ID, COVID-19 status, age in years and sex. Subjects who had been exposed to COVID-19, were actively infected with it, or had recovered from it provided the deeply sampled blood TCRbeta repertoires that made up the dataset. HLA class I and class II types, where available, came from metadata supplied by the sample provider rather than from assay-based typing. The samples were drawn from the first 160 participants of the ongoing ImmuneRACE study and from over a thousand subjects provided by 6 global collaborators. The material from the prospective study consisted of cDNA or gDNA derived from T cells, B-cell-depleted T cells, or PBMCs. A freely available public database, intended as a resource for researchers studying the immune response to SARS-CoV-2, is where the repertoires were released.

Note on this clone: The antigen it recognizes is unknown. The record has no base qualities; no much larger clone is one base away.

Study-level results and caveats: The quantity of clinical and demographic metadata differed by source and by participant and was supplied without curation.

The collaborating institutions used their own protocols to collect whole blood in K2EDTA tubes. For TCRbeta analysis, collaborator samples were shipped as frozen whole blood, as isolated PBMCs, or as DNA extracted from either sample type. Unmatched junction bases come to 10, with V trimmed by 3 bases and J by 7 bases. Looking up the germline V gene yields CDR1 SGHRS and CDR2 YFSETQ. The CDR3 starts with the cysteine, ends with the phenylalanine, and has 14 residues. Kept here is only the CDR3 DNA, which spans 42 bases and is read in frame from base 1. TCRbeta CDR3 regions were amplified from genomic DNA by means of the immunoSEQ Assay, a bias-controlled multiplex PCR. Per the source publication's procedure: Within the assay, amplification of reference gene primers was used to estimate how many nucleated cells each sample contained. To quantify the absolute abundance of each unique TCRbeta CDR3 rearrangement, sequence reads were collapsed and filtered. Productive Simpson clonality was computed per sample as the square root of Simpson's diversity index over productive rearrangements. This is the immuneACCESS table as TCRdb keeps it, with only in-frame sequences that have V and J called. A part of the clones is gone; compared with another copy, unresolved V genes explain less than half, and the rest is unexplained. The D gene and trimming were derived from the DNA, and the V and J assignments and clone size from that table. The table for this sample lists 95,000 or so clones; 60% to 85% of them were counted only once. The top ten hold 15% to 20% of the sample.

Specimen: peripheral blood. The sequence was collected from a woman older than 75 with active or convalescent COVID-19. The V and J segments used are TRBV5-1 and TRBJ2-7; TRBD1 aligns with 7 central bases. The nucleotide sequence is TGCGCCAGCAGCTCACGGGGACAGATAATGGAGCAGTACTTC. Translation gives CASSSRGQIMEQYF.